This passage covers 2 T cell receptor beta chains from one sample sequenced in a study of cytomegalovirus exposure and HLA in healthy donors. This PCR relied on a set of 60 Vbeta primers and 13 Jbeta primers. Some clones are missing from TCRdb's copy, which holds only in-frame ones; the method was immunoSEQ multiplex PCR. Seen here are some 170,000 clones, roughly four fifths observed once, and the top ten hold roughly 10%. The sample comprised PBMCs. All receptors come from a man aged 50 to 60 in good health and CMV-seropositive.

The chain recombines TRBV4-2 with TRBJ2-7, with 10 positions matching TRBD2. Germline lookup yields CDR1 LGHNA and CDR2 YNFKEQ. The CDR3 contains 16 residues. V lost 4 bases to trimming and J lost 0 bases; unmatched junction nucleotides: 6. The CDR3: CASSLRGTSVSYEQYF. DNA of the CDR3: TGTGCCAGCAGCCTAAGGGGGACTAGCGTCTCCTACGAGCAGTACTTC.

The chain carries TRBV5-1 and TRBJ2-1; D gene ambiguous. Trimming pared 4 bases from V and 2 bases from J, leaving 10 bases between. The CDR3 covers 14 residues. Germline V CDR1 and CDR2: SGHRS, YFSETQ. CDR3: CASSPSPPYNEQFF. For the CDR3, the DNA is TGCGCCAGCAGCCCATCCCCCCCCTACAATGAGCAGTTCTTC.